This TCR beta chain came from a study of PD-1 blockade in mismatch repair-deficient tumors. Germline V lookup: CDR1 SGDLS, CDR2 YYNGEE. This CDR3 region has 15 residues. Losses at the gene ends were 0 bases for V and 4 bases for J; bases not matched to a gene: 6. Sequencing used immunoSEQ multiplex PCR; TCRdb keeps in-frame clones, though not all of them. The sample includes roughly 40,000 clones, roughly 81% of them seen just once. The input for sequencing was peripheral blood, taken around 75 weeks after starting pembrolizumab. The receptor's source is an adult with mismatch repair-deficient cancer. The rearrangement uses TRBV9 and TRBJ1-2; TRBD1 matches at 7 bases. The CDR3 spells CASSVGTGAPYGYTF. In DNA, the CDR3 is TGTGCCAGCAGCGTAGGGACAGGCGCCCCCTATGGCTACACCTTC. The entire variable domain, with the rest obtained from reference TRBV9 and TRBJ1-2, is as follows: DSGVTQTPKHLITATGQRVTLRCSPRSGDLSVYWYQQSLDQGLQFLIQYYNGEERAKGNILERFSAQQFPDLHSELNLSSLELGDSALYFCASSVGTGAPYGYTFGSGTRLTVV.